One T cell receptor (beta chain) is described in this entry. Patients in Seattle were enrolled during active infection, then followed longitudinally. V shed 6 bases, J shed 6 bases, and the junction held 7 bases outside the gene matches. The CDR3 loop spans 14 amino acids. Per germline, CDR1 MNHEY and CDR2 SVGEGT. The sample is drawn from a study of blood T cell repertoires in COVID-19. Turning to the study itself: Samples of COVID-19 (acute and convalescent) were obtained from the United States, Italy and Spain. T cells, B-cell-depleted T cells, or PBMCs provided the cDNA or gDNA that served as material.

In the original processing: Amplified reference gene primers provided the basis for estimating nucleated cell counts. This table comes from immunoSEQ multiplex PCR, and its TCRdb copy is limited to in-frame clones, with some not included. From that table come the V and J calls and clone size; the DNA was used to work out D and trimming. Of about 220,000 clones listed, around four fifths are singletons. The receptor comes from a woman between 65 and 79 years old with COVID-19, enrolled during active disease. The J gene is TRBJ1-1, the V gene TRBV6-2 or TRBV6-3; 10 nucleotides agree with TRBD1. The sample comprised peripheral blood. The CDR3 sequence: CASSPDRGRAEAFF. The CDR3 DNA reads TGTGCCAGCAGCCCGGACAGGGGGAGGGCTGAAGCTTTCTTT.